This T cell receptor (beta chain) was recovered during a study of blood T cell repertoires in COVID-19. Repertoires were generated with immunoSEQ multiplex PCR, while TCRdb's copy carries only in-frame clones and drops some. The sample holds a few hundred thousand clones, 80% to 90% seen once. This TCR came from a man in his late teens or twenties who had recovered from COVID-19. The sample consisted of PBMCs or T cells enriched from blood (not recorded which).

The CDR3 nucleotides read TGTGCCAGTGGGGGCGGAGCTTTCTTT. Protein: CASGGGAFF. V is TRBV2 and J is TRBJ1-1; weak D call: TRBD1 (6 bases). CDR3 length: 9 residues. The germline CDR1 and CDR2 sequences are SNHLY and FYNNEI. V lost 9 bases and J lost 10, with 9 bases in between.